This T cell receptor beta chain was identified in a study of blood T cell repertoires in COVID-19. About the research overall: Nucleic acid was either cDNA or gDNA, and it came from T cells, B-cell-depleted T cells, or PBMCs.

Enrolment of Seattle patients took place during active infection, and they were followed longitudinally. Some clones are missing from TCRdb's copy, which holds only in-frame ones; the method was immunoSEQ multiplex PCR. The sample carries 150,000 to 250,000 clones, roughly 77% recorded once. Germline lookup yields CDR1 MNHNY and CDR2 SVGAGI (reference sequence). The CDR3 is made up of 15 amino acids. The V gene end was trimmed by 7 bases and the J gene end by 7 bases; junction bases not matched to a gene: 9. Sequenced material: peripheral blood. The chain recombines TRBV6-6 with TRBJ2-7; TRBD2 aligns across 14 bases. The TCR was taken from a woman in her forties with COVID-19, enrolled during active disease. The DNA of the CDR3 is TGTGCCAGCACCACCTCCGGGACTAGCGGGGGAGAGCAGTACTTC. It yields the protein CASTTSGTSGGEQYF.